This TCR beta chain was identified during a study of shared clonotypes between healthy human individuals (dated by TCRdb to 2018 to 2021). Regarding the study in general: A few men and two women, aged 18 to 49 years, made up the cohort. For each donor, CD4 naive and CD4 memory were each run on three plates, CD8 naive on two plates, and CD8 memory on one plate. To estimate repertoire size and how much clonotype sharing occurs between individuals, the study deeply sequenced the blood TCR repertoires of roughly 5 healthy adults. Libraries were prepared and TCR repertoires were sequenced by different laboratories using diverse techniques, in order to increase sequencing depth and limit assay-specific biases. Leukapheresis yielded between about 0.8 and 9.5 billion PBMCs per donor.

From a lookup of the germline V gene, CDR1 and CDR2 are MNHNS and SASEGT. V loses 3 bases of germline sequence and J loses 1 base, and the interval between the two ends is 9 bases. Including cysteine and phenylalanine, the CDR3 has 14 amino acids. Solely the CDR3 DNA is kept, with 42 bases framed from the first base. TCR CDR3 regions were amplified from genomic DNA by multiplex PCR using the deep immunoSEQ assay. Extracted genomic DNA from each cell subset was spread evenly across all wells of several immunoSEQ 96-well plates, with each plate serving as a replicate. For sorted subsets, each replicate PCR was loaded with around 200 ng genomic DNA, equivalent to 32,000 or so T cell genomes. Purified libraries were measured with a Qubit 3.0 fluorometer, size-checked on a Bioanalyzer 2100, and measured again with the KAPA Library Quantification kit. Every immunoSEQ 96-well plate was sequenced on a dedicated single-read 150-cycle Illumina NextSeq 550 flow cell. The study's processing was this. The immunoSEQ output contained only junctional sequences without quality scores, so filtering could not match that applied to full-length reads. Sequences were annotated with PyIR, a Python wrapper for IgBLAST v1.9, and V/J genes and CDR3 were assigned using IMGT germline references. Reads with weak V/J assignments (E-value above 1e-6), missing CDR3, stop codons, out-of-frame junctions, or ambiguous translated residues were removed. V3J clonotypes were defined as sequences sharing the same inferred V gene, J gene, and CDR3 amino acid sequence. The percentage overlap between two repertoires was calculated by dividing the number of shared unique clonotypes by the size of the smaller repertoire. RTK rarefaction, the Chao1 estimator, and Recon v2.1 estimates of unobserved clonotypes were used to assess repertoire richness. Generation probabilities for all TCRbeta clonotypes obtained by the gDNA method from several donors were computed using OLGA. TCRdb provides this immuneACCESS table in a form limited to in-frame rearrangements. Some clones are lacking; in checked studies, under half of them reflect an unresolved V gene, and why the rest are absent is not known. That table gives V, J and clone size, and the DNA gave D and trimming. In all, the sample holds about 2.3 million clones, and 92% of those were seen once. 0.3% to 0.45% of the sample is held by the ten biggest clonotypes.

With respect to this clone: The antigen this receptor binds is unknown. Nothing much larger sits one base from this clone, and base qualities are not available.

Overall study outcomes, separate from this receptor: Compared with non-shared clonotypes, the clonotypes found in all four sorted-subset donors had higher generation probabilities. Naive subsets generally had larger estimated clonotype richness than memory subsets did. About 5% of naive CD4, 3.5% of naive CD8, roughly 2.5% of memory CD4, and around 0.42% of memory CD8 clonotypes were shared across a few donors. Pairwise subsampling indicated that sequencing depth was expected to affect the degree of clonotype sharing among donors. Because the study included only a small number of donors, the genetic and exposure-history diversity represented was limited. Sampling was restricted to blood, and TCR repertoires in tissue are likely to differ from TCR repertoires in blood. Rarefaction of sorted-subset datasets indicated incomplete sequencing despite the large sequencing depth.

The donors were healthy, HIV-negative adults with no recently reported acute infections or vaccinations. Only Caucasian adults living in Nashville, Tennessee, USA were represented among the donors. CD4+ T cells were enriched by magnetic negative selection, after which naive cells were positively selected on CD45RA and the negative fraction was taken as the memory subset. Blood was collected by leukapheresis, and PBMCs were isolated by Ficoll-Histopaque density gradient centrifugation and then cryopreserved in liquid nitrogen vapor phase. Purity and quantity of every magnetically sorted T cell population were checked by analytical flow cytometry. From each sorted fraction, genomic DNA was isolated and quantified by UV absorbance on a Nanodrop 2000c.

This TCR was recovered from a man aged 18-30 years in good health. Some clones in this sample may be carry-over from other donors' samples. The chain couples TRBV6-1 to TRBJ1-2; the best D guess is TRBD1, with 5 bases matching. The material sequenced was naive CD4+ T cells from PBMCs. This specimen's cell subset or site label, interpreted: CD45RA+ positively selected. The sequenced DNA is TGTGCCAGCAGTGATACAGGAGTTAACTATGGCTACACCTTC. Its protein reads: CASSDTGVNYGYTF.